A selection of T cell receptor beta chains follows, all from one sample in a study of cytomegalovirus exposure and HLA in healthy donors. Assay used: immunoSEQ multiplex PCR; TCRdb lists only in-frame clones, some missing. Found here are about 160,000 clones, about 89% of them singletons; the top ten hold 3% to 3.5%. The sequencing input was PBMCs. The receptors were gathered from a young woman in good health and CMV-seropositive. CDR3s include the opening cysteine and the closing phenylalanine or tryptophan. The D gene is left open where the match is weak. Clone size is stated in some rows and not others, as once, few, many or a class when expanded.

length	V	size	D	J	DNA	CDR3
16	TRBV28	.	TRBD1	TRBJ1-1	TGTGCCAGTAACTTAGGGACAGTATTCATGAACACTGAAGCTTTCTTT	CASNLGTVFMNTEAFF
16	TRBV27	.	TRBD2	TRBJ2-7	TGTGCCAGCAGTTTAGGGCTAGCGGGAGGTCTCTATGAGCAGTACTTC	CASSLGLAGGLYEQYF
15	TRBV28	.	.	TRBJ2-1	TGTGCCAGCAGTTTTAGGGGGTATGGGTACAATGAGCAGTTCTTC	CASSFRGYGYNEQFF
16	TRBV4-1	.	.	TRBJ1-3	TGCGCCAGCAGCCAAGAAGGCGCTCGCACCCGGGACACCATATATTTT	CASSQEGARTRDTIYF
16	TRBV7-8	few	.	TRBJ2-6	TGTGCCAGCAGCTTATCTTCCCGCTCTGGGGCCAACGTCCTGACTTTC	CASSLSSRSGANVLTF
14	TRBV6-1	.	.	TRBJ2-7	TGTGCCAGCACCGGGACATCACTCAGGCGCGAGCAGTACTTC	CASTGTSLRREQYF
13	TRBV29-1	.	.	TRBJ2-7	TGCAGCGTTGGCGATCCCCGGTACTACGAGCAGTACTTC	CSVGDPRYYEQYF
18	TRBV28	.	TRBD1	TRBJ2-6	TGTGCCAGCAGTTTAGCGGACAGGGCGCTCTCTGGGGCCAACGTCCTGACTTTC	CASSLADRALSGANVLTF
15	TRBV6-4	many	TRBD1	TRBJ1-1	TGTGCCAGCAGTGACTCCAGTGGACAGGGGGCGCGAGCTTTCTTT	CASSDSSGQGARAFF
13	TRBV7-3	once	.	TRBJ2-7	TGTGCCAGCAGCGTCCTCCCCTCCTACGAGCAGTACTTC	CASSVLPSYEQYF
18	TRBV11-2	.	TRBD1	TRBJ2-2	TGTGCCAGCAGCTGGTCCCGTGACAGGGGAAGAGGCACCGGGGAGCTGTTTTTT	CASSWSRDRGRGTGELFF
15	TRBV5-4	few	.	TRBJ2-7	TGTGCCAGCAGCTTGGAGGGGCCTCGGGTCTACGAGCAGTACTTC	CASSLEGPRVYEQYF
14	TRBV19	.	.	TRBJ1-1	TGTGCCAGTAGGGCTCCCACCAAAGACACTGAAGCTTTCTTT	CASRAPTKDTEAFF
16	TRBV10-3	.	TRBD1	TRBJ2-5	TGTGCCATCAGTGGGGCCGGGACAGGGGGCAAAGAGACCCAGTACTTC	CAISGAGTGGKETQYF
15	TRBV6-1	.	.	TRBJ2-7	TGTGCCAGCAAGGGGTCTCGGACGGGGGAGTGGGAGCAGTACTTC	CASKGSRTGEWEQYF
16	TRBV25-1	.	TRBD1	TRBJ1-3	TGTGCCAGCAGTGTCAAGGCTCAGGGGGCAGGAAACACCATATATTTT	CASSVKAQGAGNTIYF
13	TRBV28	.	.	TRBJ2-7	TGTGCCAGCAGTTTAACAGGGTTCTACGAGCAGTACTTC	CASSLTGFYEQYF
14	TRBV10-2	.	.	TRBJ2-3	TGCGCCAGCAGTGCGGGGGATGAGACAGATACGCAGTATTTT	CASSAGDETDTQYF
18	TRBV14	.	TRBD1	TRBJ2-5	TGTGCCAGCAGCCAAGACCCCGCCGACAGGGGACGGTGGGAGACCCAGTACTTC	CASSQDPADRGRWETQYF
15	TRBV18	.	TRBD1	TRBJ1-4	TGTGCCAGCTCGCGAGACAGGGAGCGTAATGAAAAACTGTTTTTT	CASSRDRERNEKLFF
15	TRBV19	.	.	TRBJ1-5	TGTGCCAGTAGAGGGGGGGCTTCCGTCAATCAGCCCCAGCATTTT	CASRGGASVNQPQHF
13	TRBV6-5	.	.	TRBJ2-3	TGTGCCAGCCGATTAATCGGGGTGAATACGCAGTATTTT	CASRLIGVNTQYF